The TCR beta chain described here comes from a study of identical twins. Trimming took off 3 bases at V and 12 bases at J, with 12 bases between the two ends. The CDR3 is made up of 12 amino acids. This clonotype was counted at least ten times. What it binds is not known. Study-level results: In zero-insertion analyses, partial confounding could arise from invariant MAIT and iNKT cells.

TCRdb re-analysed the 5' RACE reads in MiXCR, keeping a single row per CDR3 protein. The sample has about 280,000 distinct CDR3 sequences, under 9.5% seen once. This sample was shared with a second study, whose subject was yellow fever vaccine responses in identical twins.

The V and J genes are TRBV12-3 or TRBV12-4 and TRBJ2-1; a weak D match, TRBD1 (6 bases). The TCR originated in a woman under 30 in good health. Sequencing was done on a sample of memory (CD45RO+) T cells sorted from blood. CDR3 loop: CASSFTGIRQFF. In nucleotides, the CDR3 is TGTGCCAGCAGTTTTACAGGGATTAGGCAGTTCTTC.